A single sample is the source of the 14 T cell receptor beta chains below, sequenced in a study of T-cell memory formation after mild COVID-19. TCRdb passed the 5' RACE reads through MiXCR, listing each CDR3 protein once. The sample has around 500,000 distinct CDR3 sequences, over 15% seen once. The source material was PBMCs or a T cell subset sorted from them (not recorded which). The source is an adult woman who had mild COVID-19 (a few samples of this study predate the infection). Cell type and time point are not known.

This clonotype was seen a few times. This chain links TRBV5-6 with TRBJ2-3, with TRBD2 matching 9 bases. The length of the CDR3 is 15 residues. CDR1 SGHDT and CDR2 YYEEEE come from the germline V gene. Trimming cost V 5 bases and J 0 bases; bases outside gene matches: 4. The CDR3 region has the DNA TGTGCCAGCAGGGCCGGGACTAGCAGCACAGATACGCAGTATTTT. Amino acids: CASRAGTSSTDTQYF.

For the CDR3, the DNA is TGTGCCAGTAGTCCCGCGCCGGGACAGGGGGGGAACGAGCAGTACTTC. It is translated as CASSPAPGQGGNEQYF. The chain combines TRBV19 with TRBJ2-7; 11 bases are shared with TRBD1. The CDR3 length is 16 residues. Germline V gene data show CDR1 as LNHDA and CDR2 as SQIVND (reference sequence). The V and J ends lost 5 bases and 5 bases, in that order; junction bases with no gene match: 11.

This clonotype was found a few times. CDR3 sequence reads: CSVPGGAEAFF. The CDR3 region has the DNA TGCAGCGTACCCGGAGGAGCTGAAGCTTTCTTT. The V and J genes are TRBV29-1 and TRBJ1-1, with D uncertain. This CDR3 spans 11 amino acids. V was cut by 6 bases and J by 6 bases, with 11 bases left in between. Germline V gives CDR1 SQVTM, CDR2 ANQGSEA.

With regard to this clonotype: One end of the junction does not line up with germline, which may come from a read error. CDR3 DNA sequence: TGTGCCAGCAGCTTAGCAACGGGAGGGCCGCATTTT. Its protein product is CASSLATGGPHF. V gene TRBV7-8 combines with J gene TRBJ2-3, with 8 bases aligning to TRBD2. In germline, CDR1 is SGHVS, CDR2 FQNEAQ. This CDR3 has 12 residues.

This clonotype was counted a few times. The V call is TRBV23-1, the J call TRBJ2-7, with D hard to call. TRBV23-1 falls under the ORF class, with uncertain function. The CDR3 length is 16 residues. The V end lost 2 bases, the J end lost 2 bases, and 16 bases lay between the germline ends. The chain's CDR3 is CASSQQPTTDPYEQYF. The DNA of the CDR3 is TGCGCCAGCAGTCAACAACCTACGACCGACCCCTACGAGCAGTACTTC.

The CDR3 DNA sequence: TGTGCCAGCTCATCCGGACAGGGAGTGATGAACACTGAAGCTTTCTTT. Protein sequence: CASSSGQGVMNTEAFF. The rearrangement uses TRBV18 and TRBJ1-1; 8 nucleotides align to TRBD1. Germline trimming cut 5 bases from V and 0 bases from J; bases unmatched to any gene: 8. The germline V gene encodes CDR1 KGHSH and CDR2 LQKENI. The CDR3 consists of 16 residues.

The genes are TRBV6-1 and TRBJ1-2, with 9 bases fitting TRBD1. The CDR3 is 13 residues long. Germline V gene lookup returns CDR1 MNHNS and CDR2 SASEGT. V gave up 6 bases and J gave up 3 bases; unmatched junction bases: 2. CDR3 DNA: TGTGCCAGCAGGGGACAGGGCGACTATGGCTACACCTTC. Protein product: CASRGQGDYGYTF.

The gene calls are TRBV24-1 and TRBJ2-3, with D uncertain. The germline V gene has CDR1 KGHDR and CDR2 SFDVKD. V was trimmed by 3 bases and J by 2 bases, leaving 5 bases between them. The CDR3 spans 13 residues. The CDR3 loop is CATSDPVTDTQYF. CDR3 DNA: TGTGCCACCAGTGATCCGGTCACAGATACGCAGTATTTT.

CDR3 sequence: CASSEAVGGGTEAFF. The CDR3 nucleotides are TGTGCCAGCAGTGAAGCAGTGGGGGGAGGCACTGAAGCTTTCTTT. The chain recombines TRBV6-1 with TRBJ1-1, with D possibly being TRBD1 (5 bases). The CDR3 is 15 amino acids. In germline, CDR1 is MNHNS, CDR2 SASEGT. The ends were cut back, 0 bases at V and 4 bases at J, with 12 bases in the middle.

This clonotype came up many times. CDR3 coding DNA: TGTGCCAGCAGCCAAGATCAGGCAGGGAAGAACACTGAAGCTTTCTTT. Translation gives CASSQDQAGKNTEAFF. This chain connects TRBV4-2 to TRBJ1-1; weak D call: TRBD1 (5 bases). Trimming cost V 0 bases and J 1 base, with 12 bases left between them. The CDR3 loop spans 16 amino acids. Germline CDR1 and CDR2: LGHNA and YNFKEQ.

This clonotype has ten or more counts. V usage is TRBV12-3 or TRBV12-4 and J usage is TRBJ2-1; TRBD1 matches 7 bases. With V trimmed by 5 bases and J by 5 bases, 15 bases remained unmatched. The CDR3 has 17 amino acids. The CDR3 DNA reads TGTGCCAGCAGTCCCGGGACAGCACTGAGAAAACACAATGAGCAGTTCTTC. Protein sequence: CASSPGTALRKHNEQFF.

This clonotype was picked up one time. The chain has TRBV5-1 and TRBJ2-3; no definite D call. V was clipped by 6 bases and J by 1 base, with 6 bases between them. The CDR3 has 12 amino acids. Germline V gene data show CDR1 as SGHRS and CDR2 as YFSETQ. The DNA of the CDR3 is TGCGCCAGCAACGAAGGCACAGATACGCAGTATTTT. Translating it yields CASNEGTDTQYF.

This chain uses TRBV2 with TRBJ1-6; TRBD1 aligns across 7 bases. CDR1 SNHLY and CDR2 FYNNEI come from the germline V gene. The CDR3 covers 15 residues. V was clipped by 5 bases and J by 6 bases; unmatched bases: 7. The CDR3 nucleotides are TGTGCCAGCAGTCCAGCTACAGGGGCTAATTCACCCCTCCACTTT. Residues: CASSPATGANSPLHF.

The V gene is TRBV4-1, the J gene TRBJ2-4; 9 positions agree with TRBD2. J lost 7 bases, V lost 3 bases, and 7 bases had no gene match. Per germline, CDR1 MGHRA and CDR2 YSYEKL. This CDR3 region has 15 residues. CDR3 region: CASSHLTSGHNIQYF. CDR3 nucleotide sequence: TGCGCCAGCAGCCATTTGACTAGCGGCCACAACATTCAGTACTTC.